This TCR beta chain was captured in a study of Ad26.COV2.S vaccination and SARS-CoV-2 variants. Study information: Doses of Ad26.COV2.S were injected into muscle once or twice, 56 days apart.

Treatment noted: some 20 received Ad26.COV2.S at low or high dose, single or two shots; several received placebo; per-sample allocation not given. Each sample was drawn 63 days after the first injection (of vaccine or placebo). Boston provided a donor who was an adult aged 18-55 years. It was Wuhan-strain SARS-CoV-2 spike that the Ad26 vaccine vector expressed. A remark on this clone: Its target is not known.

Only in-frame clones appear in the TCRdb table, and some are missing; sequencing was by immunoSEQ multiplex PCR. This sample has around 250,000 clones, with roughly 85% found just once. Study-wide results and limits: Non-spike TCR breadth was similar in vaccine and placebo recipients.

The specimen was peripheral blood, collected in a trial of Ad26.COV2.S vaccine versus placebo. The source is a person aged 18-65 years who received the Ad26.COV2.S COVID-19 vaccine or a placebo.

The chain's CDR3 is CASSRTSGYEQYF. CDR3 bases: TGTGCCAGCAGTCGGACTAGCGGCTACGAGCAGTACTTC. This chain joins TRBV6-2 or TRBV6-3 and TRBJ2-7, with 10 nucleotides matching TRBD2. Germline loops: CDR1 MNHEY, CDR2 SVGEGT. V dropped 5 bases and J dropped 3; count of bases not matched to a gene: 1. The CDR3 length is 13 residues.